The 31 T cell receptor beta chains presented below share a single source sample, sequenced in a study of graft-versus-host responses after intestinal transplantation. Assay used: immunoSEQ multiplex PCR; TCRdb lists only in-frame clones, some missing. The data hold almost 30,000 clones, with over 60% observed a single time. Graft tissue was processed to release intraepithelial and lamina propria lymphocytes. Specimen: ileum tissue, collected 98 days after intestinal transplantation. The receptors here all came from a human patient who received an intestinal transplant, so some T cells may come from the graft donor.

This clone was recorded a few times. The chain employs TRBV6-5 and TRBJ1-2; 8 bases are a match to TRBD1. The CDR3 has 14 amino acids. Germline CDR1 and CDR2: MNHEY and SVGAGI. V lost 2 bases and J lost 4; bases outside the gene matches: 3. CDR3 DNA: TGTGCCAGCAGTTACACAGGGGGGACCTATGGCTACACCTTC. It is translated as CASSYTGGTYGYTF.

This chain uses TRBV6-6 with TRBJ2-3, with D possibly matching TRBD2 (6 bases). The CDR3 consists of 14 residues. V was pared by 4 bases and J by 2 bases, with 10 bases between. Germline-derived CDR1 and CDR2 are MNHNY and SVGAGI (reference sequence). CDR3 amino acids: CASSWRGDTDTQYF. In DNA, the CDR3 is TGTGCCAGCAGTTGGAGGGGCGACACAGATACGCAGTATTTT.

The CDR3: CATSREGQDGTDTQYF. The CDR3 DNA is TGTGCCACCAGCAGAGAAGGACAGGACGGCACAGATACGCAGTATTTT. The chain carries TRBV15 and TRBJ2-3, with TRBD1 identical over 7 bases. This CDR3 has 16 amino acids. Germline-derived CDR1 and CDR2 are LNHNV and YYDKDF (reference sequence). Trimming removed 0 bases from V and 1 base from J; junction bases left unmatched: 4. Variable domain in full (rest from reference TRBV15 and TRBJ2-3): DAMVIQNPRYQVTQFGKPVTLSCSQTLNHNVMYWYQQKSSQAPKLLFHYYDKDFNNEADTPDNFQSRRPNTSFCFLDIRSPGLGDTAMYLCATSREGQDGTDTQYFGPGTRLTVL.

This clone was picked up a small number of times. This rearrangement joins TRBV5-5 to TRBJ1-4; 10 nucleotides agree with TRBD1. Per the germline V gene, CDR1 is SGHKS and CDR2 is YYEKEE (reference sequence). This CDR3 has 16 residues. V shed 4 bases and J 7 bases; nucleotides not matched to a gene: 10. Here the CDR3 DNA reads TGTGCCAGCAGCCCTCCGACAGGGGGCGGCGGTGAAAAACTGTTTTTT. Translation: CASSPPTGGGGEKLFF.

The chain joins TRBV12-5 to TRBJ2-3; 12 bases are a match to TRBD2. This CDR3 has 16 amino acids. Trimming cost V 7 bases and J 2 bases; bases outside gene matches: 7. Germline V gene sequence: CDR1 LGHNT, CDR2 FRNRAP. The CDR3 loop is CASADGLAGYTDTQYF. The CDR3 DNA is TGTGCTAGTGCTGATGGACTAGCGGGGTACACAGATACGCAGTATTTT.

This rearrangement joins TRBV30 to TRBJ1-5; no clear D gene. Trimming left V 0 bases short and J 4 bases short, with 7 bases between. The CDR3 length is 13 residues. Germline V gives CDR1 GTSNPN, CDR2 SVGIG (reference sequence). The CDR3 region has the DNA TGTGCCTGGAGTGTAAGCATAAATCAGCCCCAGCATTTT. This encodes CAWSVSINQPQHF.

The V gene is TRBV6-5, the J gene TRBJ2-4; D is ambiguous. CDR1 and CDR2 (germline): MNHEY, SVGAGI. Trimming stripped 6 bases from V and 7 bases from J, with 7 bases between. The CDR3 covers 11 residues. The chain's CDR3 is CASRGNNIQYF. The DNA for the CDR3 is TGTGCCAGCAGGGGAAACAACATTCAGTACTTC.

The genes are TRBV21-1 and TRBJ1-5. TRBV21-1 is a listed pseudogene. The CDR3 runs 20 residues. The chain's CDR3 is CASSKEPRIQGGLYNQPQHF. The CDR3 region has the DNA TGTGCCAGCAGCAAAGAACCCAGAATACAGGGAGGACTTTATAATCAGCCCCAGCATTTT.

V usage is TRBV5-1 and J usage is TRBJ2-2; TRBD2 aligns across 7 bases. The CDR3 extends over 16 amino acids. Germline CDR1 SGHRS, CDR2 YFSETQ. Germline trimming cut 0 bases from V and 7 bases from J; bases unmatched to any gene: 9. This chain's CDR3 is CASSLGPGRANGELFF. The DNA for the CDR3 is TGCGCCAGCAGCTTGGGACCTGGGAGGGCCAACGGGGAGCTGTTTTTT.

A single count supports this clone. The genes are TRBV27 and TRBJ1-1, with TRBD1 matching 9 bases. Germline V gene sequence: CDR1 MNHEY, CDR2 SMNVEV (reference sequence). This CDR3 has 13 residues. V lost 3 bases and J lost 7; bases outside the gene matches: 3. In nucleotides, the CDR3 is TGTGCCAGCAGTTTTCGACAGGGGGATGAAGCTTTCTTT. Encoded protein: CASSFRQGDEAFF.

The chain has TRBV6-1 and TRBJ1-2; D gene uncertain. Germline CDR1 MNHNS, CDR2 SASEGT. With 4 bases removed from V and 4 bases from J, the gap between germline ends came to 10 bases. The CDR3 runs to 13 residues. CDR3 coding DNA: TGTGCCAGCAGTGCGTCCAACCTCTATGGCTACACCTTC. This sequence encodes CASSASNLYGYTF.

The chain has TRBV7-9 and TRBJ2-3; TRBD2 aligns across 11 bases. Per germline, CDR1 SEHNR and CDR2 FQNEAQ (reference sequence). J was trimmed by 2 bases and V by 6 bases; bases with no gene match: 4. The CDR3 extends over 15 amino acids. CDR3 protein: CASRVGLADTDTQYF. Here the CDR3 DNA reads TGTGCCAGCAGGGTGGGACTAGCGGACACAGATACGCAGTATTTT. Using reference TRBV7-9 and TRBJ2-3 for the parts outside the CDR3, the full variable domain is DTGVSQNPRHKITKRGQNVTFRCDPISEHNRLYWYRQTLGQGPEFLTYFQNEAQLEKSRLLSDRFSAERPKGSFSTLEIQRTEQGDSAMYLCASRVGLADTDTQYFGPGTRLTVL.

The chain carries TRBV5-6 and TRBJ2-7; no clear D gene. CDR1 SGHDT and CDR2 YYEEEE come from the germline V gene. V lost 4 bases and J lost 5, with 13 bases in between. The CDR3 runs 13 residues. The DNA of the CDR3 is TGTGCCAGCAGCCCTGGAGCGCGCGACGAGCAGTACTTC. Its translation: CASSPGARDEQYF.

The V gene is TRBV10-1, the J gene TRBJ2-5, with a weak D call TRBD1 (5 bases). V was cut by 4 bases and J by 3 bases, with 9 bases left in between. Germline V gives CDR1 WNHNN, CDR2 SYGVQD (reference sequence). CDR3 length equals 13 residues. CDR3 protein: CASSVRGEETQYF. In DNA, the CDR3 is TGCGCCAGCAGTGTAAGGGGTGAAGAGACCCAGTACTTC.

This clone was seen only once. The rearrangement uses TRBV19 and TRBJ1-6, with unresolved D. CDR3 length: 16 amino acids. Germline V gene data show CDR1 as LNHDA and CDR2 as SQIVND (reference sequence). Trimming pared 3 bases from V and 0 bases from J, leaving 9 bases between. The CDR3 DNA reads as TGTGCCAGTAGTATGCAGAAAAGCTCCTATAATTCACCCCTCCACTTT. Its protein product is CASSMQKSSYNSPLHF.

The chain links TRBV6-5 to TRBJ1-1, with D possibly being TRBD1 (6 bases). Trimming removed 4 bases at V and 1 base at J, with 10 bases between. The germline gives CDR1 MNHEY, CDR2 SVGAGI. This CDR3 is 14 amino acids long. DNA of the CDR3: TGTGCCAGCAGTTGTAGACAGGCGAACACTGAAGCTTTCTTT. The encoded protein is CASSCRQANTEAFF.

Only a few counts were recorded for this clone. The gene calls are TRBV2 and TRBJ2-1; 9 bases map to TRBD1. Unmatched junction bases numbered 8, after V lost 6 bases and J lost 2 bases. This CDR3 contains 16 residues. From germline, CDR1 is SNHLY and CDR2 FYNNEI. In DNA form, the CDR3 reads TGTGCCAGCAGCGTTCGAGGACAGGGGCCCTACAATGAGCAGTTCTTC. It specifies CASSVRGQGPYNEQFF.

The chain employs TRBV16 and TRBJ2-1; D call uncertain. Germline V gene data show CDR1 as KGHSY and CDR2 as FQNENV. The CDR3 sequence is 13 residues long. The V and J ends lost 0 bases and 6 bases respectively, with 6 bases between them. The CDR3 region is CASSQSQSNEQFF. The CDR3, as DNA: TGTGCCAGCAGCCAATCACAGTCCAATGAGCAGTTCTTC. The variable domain in full, with the rest retrieved from reference TRBV16 and TRBJ2-1, is GEEVAQTPKHLVRGEGQKAKLYCAPIKGHSYVFWYQQVLKNEFKFLISFQNENVFDETGMPKERFSAKCLPNSPCSLEIQATKLEDSAVYFCASSQSQSNEQFFGPGTRLTVL.

The rearrangement joins TRBV7-9 to TRBJ1-1; weak D call: TRBD1 (6 bases). This CDR3 is 15 amino acids long. Trimming cost V 5 bases and J 0 bases, with 13 bases left between them. CDR1 and CDR2 (germline): SEHNR, FQNEAQ (reference sequence). CDR3 loop: CASSRTESMNTEAFF. The CDR3 DNA reads as TGTGCCAGCAGCCGGACAGAGAGCATGAACACTGAAGCTTTCTTT.

CDR3 amino acids: CASSSQGVSYNEQFF. CDR3 coding DNA: TGCGCCAGCAGCTCGCAGGGAGTCTCCTACAATGAGCAGTTCTTC. The chain uses TRBV5-1 and TRBJ2-1; TRBD1 or TRBD2 may be the D gene (5 bases each). Trimming cost V 3 bases and J 0 bases, with 10 bases left between them. The CDR3 sequence is 15 residues long. Germline-derived CDR1 and CDR2 are SGHRS and YFSETQ.

This clone occurred a few times. V gene TRBV30 combines with J gene TRBJ2-4; 11 positions match TRBD2. This CDR3 has 15 amino acids. Germline V gene lookup returns CDR1 GTSNPN and CDR2 SVGIG (reference sequence). The ends lost 4 bases at V and 3 bases at J; junction bases unmatched: 5. The CDR3 spells CAWTSGGCRKNIQYF. For the CDR3, the DNA is TGTGCCTGGACTAGCGGGGGGTGTCGCAAAAACATTCAGTACTTC.

Only a few counts were recorded for this clone. The chain combines TRBV7-9 with TRBJ1-4, with D hard to call. V gave up 3 bases and J gave up 5 bases, with 19 bases separating them. Per germline, CDR1 SEHNR and CDR2 FQNEAQ (reference sequence). This CDR3 is 17 amino acids long. The CDR3 protein is CASSFRIRWFPNEKLFF. CDR3 coding DNA: TGTGCCAGCAGCTTTCGGATCCGCTGGTTTCCAAATGAAAAACTGTTTTTT.

This clone has just a few counts. This chain links TRBV5-4 with TRBJ1-4; D ambiguous. CDR3 length: 17 residues. Trimming took off 5 bases at V and 1 base at J, with 18 bases between the two ends. Germline V lookup: CDR1 SGHNT, CDR2 YYREEE (reference sequence). The CDR3 region has the DNA TGTGCCAGCAGACTGGGTGGCCCCACGGGAACTAATGAAAAACTGTTTTTT. Its protein product is CASRLGGPTGTNEKLFF.

The V call is TRBV7-9, the J call TRBJ2-5; TRBD2 matches 7 bases. Germline assignment: CDR1 SEHNR and CDR2 FQNEAQ (reference sequence). The V gene end was trimmed by 5 bases and the J gene end by 3 bases; junction bases not matched to a gene: 9. The CDR3 runs 15 residues. For the CDR3, the DNA is TGTGCCAGCAGCGTGACTAGCCATGGGGAAGAGACCCAGTACTTC. It translates to CASSVTSHGEETQYF.

The chain combines TRBV19 with TRBJ2-3; 10 nucleotides line up with TRBD2. Per the germline V gene, CDR1 is LNHDA and CDR2 is SQIVND (reference sequence). The length of the CDR3 is 14 residues. The trim removed 6 bases at V and 3 bases at J, leaving 3 bases unmatched. The CDR3 sequence is CASRSGGGTDTQYF. CDR3 coding DNA: TGTGCCAGTAGAAGCGGGGGGGGGACAGATACGCAGTATTTT.

The V call is TRBV11-3, the J call TRBJ1-3; the D gene is possibly TRBD1 (5 bases). This CDR3 region has 16 residues. The germline gives CDR1 SGHNT, CDR2 YENEEA. V was pared by 1 base and J by 0 bases, with 10 bases between. This CDR3 reads CASSLVREGSGNTIYF. CDR3 nucleotide sequence: TGTGCCAGCAGCTTAGTCAGGGAGGGCTCTGGAAACACCATATATTTT.

The rearrangement uses TRBV9 and TRBJ1-2; tentative D call: TRBD1 (6 bases). V was trimmed by 4 bases and J by 8 bases, leaving 21 bases between them. CDR3 length equals 15 residues. CDR1 and CDR2 from the germline V gene are SGDLS and YYNGEE. The CDR3 spells CASSQSGGPRIGYTF. CDR3 nucleotide sequence: TGTGCCAGCAGCCAAAGTGGGGGGCCGCGGATCGGCTACACCTTC.

This chain links TRBV5-4 with TRBJ2-1; D is undetermined. Germline V gives CDR1 SGHNT, CDR2 YYREEE (reference sequence). The CDR3 covers 13 residues. The ends were cut back, 0 bases at V and 8 bases at J, with 9 bases in the middle. CDR3 sequence reads: CASSLAATDEQFF. In nucleotides, the CDR3 is TGTGCCAGCAGCTTGGCCGCCACCGATGAGCAGTTCTTC.

The gene calls are TRBV28 and TRBJ1-1; no firm D call. Germline CDR1 reads MDHEN; CDR2 reads SYDVKM. Trimming cost V 6 bases and J 8 bases, with 10 bases left between them. The CDR3 totals 11 residues. The CDR3 protein is CASSQTGEAFF. The CDR3 DNA reads as TGTGCCAGCAGCCAGACGGGGGAAGCTTTCTTT.

V and J are TRBV4-1 and TRBJ2-2; no definite D call. The germline gives CDR1 MGHRA, CDR2 YSYEKL. V was clipped by 4 bases and J by 7 bases, with 4 bases between them. The CDR3 sequence is 11 residues long. The DNA of the CDR3 is TGCGCCAGCAGCCTCAGCGGGGAGCTGTTTTTT. It translates to CASSLSGELFF.

This clone was detected only once. The V call is TRBV7-2, the J call TRBJ2-7; TRBD1 agrees at 8 bases. Germline V gene sequence: CDR1 SGHTA, CDR2 FQGNSA. The CDR3 is 14 amino acids. With V trimmed by 4 bases and J by 7 bases, 9 bases remained unmatched. CDR3 sequence: CASSSWTGILEQYF. The DNA for the CDR3 is TGTGCCAGCAGCTCGTGGACAGGGATACTTGAGCAGTACTTC.